What follows describes a single T cell receptor (beta chain). This entry is derived from a study of T cell responses to AZD1222 COVID-19 vaccine. The repertoire was sequenced with immunoSEQ multiplex PCR; TCRdb's copy has only in-frame clones and lacks some. The sample holds about 70,000 clones, 90% seen once. The V end lost 5 bases, the J end lost 0 bases, and 14 bases lay between the germline ends. CDR3 length: 16 amino acids. CDR1 and CDR2 (germline): SGHTA, FQGTGA. The source was peripheral blood, collected 28 days after the second AZD1222 dose. This receptor was obtained from an adult who received the AZD1222 COVID-19 vaccine. This sequence joins TRBV7-3 and TRBJ2-1; a possible D gene is TRBD2 (5 bases). The CDR3 DNA sequence: TGTGCCAGCAGCCCCACAGCGGAAAGCTCCTACAATGAGCAGTTCTTC. Its translation is CASSPTAESSYNEQFF. Supplemented by reference TRBV7-3 and TRBJ2-1, the full variable domain reads GAGVSQTPSNKVTEKGKYVELRCDPISGHTALYWYRQSLGQGPEFLIYFQGTGAADDSGLPNDRFFAVRPEGSVSTLKIQRTERGDSAVYLCASSPTAESSYNEQFFGPGTRLTVL.